This is a list of T cell receptor beta chains from one sample in a study of shared clonotypes between healthy human individuals. The table came from immunoSEQ multiplex PCR; TCRdb's copy has only in-frame clones and leaves some out. Of about 2 million clones detected, around 96% appear once; the ten largest clones hold around 1%. The source material was naive CD8+ T cells sorted from blood. The source of these receptors is a man in his late teens or twenties in good health. The CDR3 runs from the conserved cysteine through the conserved F or W. Each record gives: clone size, V gene, J gene, D gene, CDR3 protein. The D gene is left open where the match is weak. Where a row states a size, it is once, few, many or the class of an expanded clone; other rows omit it.

-,TRBV5-4,TRBJ2-5,-,CASSLDISQETQYF
-,TRBV19,TRBJ2-7,TRBD1,CASSIGTGAYEQYF
-,TRBV10-3,TRBJ1-1,-,CAISELVGTENTEAFF
-,TRBV7-7,TRBJ2-1,TRBD2,CASSLRTSGSGEQFF
-,TRBV5-6,TRBJ1-2,-,CASSLGGRKDNYGYTF
-,TRBV25-1,TRBJ2-7,-,CASSQPEPGQYEQYF
once,TRBV9,TRBJ2-7,-,CASSVGGGGSYEQYF
-,TRBV27,TRBJ2-5,-,CASSSIQGQETQYF
-,TRBV27,TRBJ1-5,-,CASSPYPLSNQPQHF
once,TRBV30,TRBJ1-2,TRBD1,CAWSEDREANYGYTF
-,TRBV27,TRBJ2-5,-,CASSLYGPTQDQETQYF
-,TRBV14,TRBJ2-7,-,CASGFGAPYEQYF
-,TRBV7-9,TRBJ1-4,-,CASSLGTTTNEKLFF
-,TRBV5-1,TRBJ2-4,-,CASSLVVAKDIQYF
-,TRBV7-2,TRBJ2-1,-,CASSFGDAGVYNEQFF
once,TRBV5-6,TRBJ1-1,-,CASSSAREGSTEAFF
once,TRBV7-9,TRBJ1-1,-,CASSAGDETEAFF
-,TRBV27,TRBJ1-2,-,CASSFGGHYGYTF
-,TRBV27,TRBJ1-2,-,CASSFASNYGYTF
once,TRBV4-1,TRBJ2-2,TRBD2,CASSQDMTSGDHTGELFF
-,TRBV27,TRBJ2-3,TRBD2,CASSSPPSGRADTQYF
once,TRBV10-3,TRBJ2-1,-,CAISRDQYNEQFF
once,TRBV27,TRBJ1-5,-,CASSSLGSNQPQHF
-,TRBV2,TRBJ2-7,-,CASSEGRIYEQYF
-,TRBV27,TRBJ1-2,-,CASSPSAGENNYGYTF
-,TRBV30,TRBJ2-1,TRBD1,CAWSPDLGQAFPEQFF
-,TRBV29-1,TRBJ2-2,-,CSVWVAGELFF
-,TRBV15,TRBJ2-3,TRBD2,CATSREASGDPSTDTQYF